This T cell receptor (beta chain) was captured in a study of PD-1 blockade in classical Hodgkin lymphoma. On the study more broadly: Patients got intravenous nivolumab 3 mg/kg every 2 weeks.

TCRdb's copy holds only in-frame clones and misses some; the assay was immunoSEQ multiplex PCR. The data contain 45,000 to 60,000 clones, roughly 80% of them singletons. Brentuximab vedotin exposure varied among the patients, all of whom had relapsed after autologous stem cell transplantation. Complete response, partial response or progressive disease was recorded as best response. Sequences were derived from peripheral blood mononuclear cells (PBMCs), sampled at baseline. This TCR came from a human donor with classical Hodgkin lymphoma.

CDR3 in amino acids: CASSWGRDGTEAFF. In nucleotides, the CDR3 is TGTGCCAGCAGCTGGGGAAGAGACGGCACTGAAGCTTTCTTT. This chain connects TRBV27 to TRBJ1-1; D gene unclear. CDR3 size: 14 residues. Looked up from germline, CDR1 is MNHEY and CDR2 is SMNVEV (reference sequence). Trimming cost V 6 bases and J 4 bases, with 15 bases left between them.